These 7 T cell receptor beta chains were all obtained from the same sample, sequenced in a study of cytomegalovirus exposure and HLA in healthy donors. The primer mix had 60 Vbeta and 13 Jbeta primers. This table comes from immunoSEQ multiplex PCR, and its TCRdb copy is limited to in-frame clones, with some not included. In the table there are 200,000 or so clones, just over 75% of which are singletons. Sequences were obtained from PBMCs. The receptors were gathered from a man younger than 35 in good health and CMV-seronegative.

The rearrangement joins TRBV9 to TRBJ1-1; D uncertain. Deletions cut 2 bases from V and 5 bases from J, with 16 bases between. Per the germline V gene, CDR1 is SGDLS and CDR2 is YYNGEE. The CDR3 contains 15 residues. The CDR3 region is CASSVSPLHRTEAFF. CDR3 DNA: TGTGCCAGCAGCGTCAGCCCACTACATCGGACTGAAGCTTTCTTT.

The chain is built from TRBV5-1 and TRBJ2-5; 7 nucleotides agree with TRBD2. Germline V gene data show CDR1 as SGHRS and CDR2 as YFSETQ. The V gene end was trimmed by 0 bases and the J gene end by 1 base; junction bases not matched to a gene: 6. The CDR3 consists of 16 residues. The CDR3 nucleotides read TGCGCCAGCAGCTTGGGGGCTAGCGGAGCCCAAGAGACCCAGTACTTC. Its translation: CASSLGASGAQETQYF. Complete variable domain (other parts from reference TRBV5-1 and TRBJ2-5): KAGVTQTPRYLIKTRGQQVTLSCSPISGHRSVSWYQQTPGQGLQFLFEYFSETQRNKGNFPGRFSGRQFSNSRSEMNVSTLELGDSALYLCASSLGASGAQETQYFGPGTRLLVL.

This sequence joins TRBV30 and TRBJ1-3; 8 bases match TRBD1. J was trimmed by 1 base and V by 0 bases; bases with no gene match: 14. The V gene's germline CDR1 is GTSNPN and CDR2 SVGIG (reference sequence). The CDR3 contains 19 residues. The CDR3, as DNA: TGTGCCTGGAGTGTACCCGACAGGGGAATAAGGGGATCTGGAAACACCATATATTTT. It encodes CAWSVPDRGIRGSGNTIYF. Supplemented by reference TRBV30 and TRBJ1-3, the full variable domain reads SQTIHQWPATLVQPVGSPLSLECTVEGTSNPNLYWYRQAAGRGLQLLFYSVGIGQISSEVPQNLSASRPQDRQFILSSKKLLLSDSGFYLCAWSVPDRGIRGSGNTIYFGEGSWLTVV.

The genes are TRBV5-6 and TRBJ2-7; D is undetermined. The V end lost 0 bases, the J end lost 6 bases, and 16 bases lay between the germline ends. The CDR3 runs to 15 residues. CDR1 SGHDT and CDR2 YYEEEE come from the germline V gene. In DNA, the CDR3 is TGTGCCAGCAGCTTGGACCCGGGTTTCCCCCCCGAGCAGTACTTC. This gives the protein CASSLDPGFPPEQYF.

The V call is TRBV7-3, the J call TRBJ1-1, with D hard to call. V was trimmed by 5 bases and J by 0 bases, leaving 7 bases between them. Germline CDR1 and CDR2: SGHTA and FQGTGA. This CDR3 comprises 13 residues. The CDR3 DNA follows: TGTGCCAGCAGCCAACAATTGAACACTGAAGCTTTCTTT. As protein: CASSQQLNTEAFF.

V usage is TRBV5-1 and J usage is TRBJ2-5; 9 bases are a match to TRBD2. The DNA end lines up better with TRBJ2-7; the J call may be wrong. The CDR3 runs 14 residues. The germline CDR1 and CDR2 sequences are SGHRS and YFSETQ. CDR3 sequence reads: CASNPGTSTYEQYF. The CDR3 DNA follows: TGCGCCAGTAATCCCGGGACTAGCACCTACGAGCAGTACTTC.

The chain's CDR3 is CASSYFGQGENEQFF. The CDR3 DNA reads as TGTGCCAGCAGTTACTTTGGACAGGGCGAAAATGAGCAGTTCTTC. The chain combines TRBV6-5 with TRBJ2-1, with 8 bases that match TRBD1. Germline lookup yields CDR1 MNHEY and CDR2 SVGAGI. This CDR3 is built from 15 residues. The ends lost 1 base at V and 7 bases at J; junction bases unmatched: 6.